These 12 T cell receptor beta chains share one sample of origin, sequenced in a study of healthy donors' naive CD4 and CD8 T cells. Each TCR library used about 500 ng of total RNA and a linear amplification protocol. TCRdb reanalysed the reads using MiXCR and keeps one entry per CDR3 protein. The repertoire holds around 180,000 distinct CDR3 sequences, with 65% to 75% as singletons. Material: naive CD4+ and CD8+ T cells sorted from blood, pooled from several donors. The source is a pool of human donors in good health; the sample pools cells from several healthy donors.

The CDR3 reads CSANNPQETQYF. CDR3 in DNA: TGCAGCGCTAACAATCCACAAGAGACCCAGTACTTC. V is TRBV29-1 and J is TRBJ2-5; no reliable D call. Germline values: CDR1 SQVTM, CDR2 ANQGSEA. Between the trimmed V and J ends, which lost 7 bases and 2 bases, there was a span of 11 bases. The CDR3 spans 12 residues.

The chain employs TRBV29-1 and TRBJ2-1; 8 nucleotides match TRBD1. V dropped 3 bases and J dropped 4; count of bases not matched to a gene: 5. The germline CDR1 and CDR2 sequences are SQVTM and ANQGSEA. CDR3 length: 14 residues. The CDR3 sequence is CSVEARGLYNEQFF. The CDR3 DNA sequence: TGCAGCGTTGAGGCCAGGGGGCTGTACAATGAGCAGTTCTTC.

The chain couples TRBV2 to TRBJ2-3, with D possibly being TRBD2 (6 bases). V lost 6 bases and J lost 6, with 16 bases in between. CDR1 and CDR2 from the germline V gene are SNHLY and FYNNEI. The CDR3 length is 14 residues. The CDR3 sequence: CASSPLMSGDTQYF. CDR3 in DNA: TGTGCCAGCAGCCCACTAATGAGCGGGGATACGCAGTATTTT.

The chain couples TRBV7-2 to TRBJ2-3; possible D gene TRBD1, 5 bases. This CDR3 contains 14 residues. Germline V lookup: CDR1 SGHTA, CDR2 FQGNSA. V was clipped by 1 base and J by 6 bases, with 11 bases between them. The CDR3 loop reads CASSLDKGMDTQYF. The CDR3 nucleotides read TGTGCCAGCAGCTTAGATAAGGGGATGGATACGCAGTATTTT.

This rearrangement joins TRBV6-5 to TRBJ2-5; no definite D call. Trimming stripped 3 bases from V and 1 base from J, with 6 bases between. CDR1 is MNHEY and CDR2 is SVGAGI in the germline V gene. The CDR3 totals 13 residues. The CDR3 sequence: CASSYVSQETQYF. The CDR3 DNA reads TGTGCCAGCAGTTATGTCAGCCAAGAGACCCAGTACTTC.

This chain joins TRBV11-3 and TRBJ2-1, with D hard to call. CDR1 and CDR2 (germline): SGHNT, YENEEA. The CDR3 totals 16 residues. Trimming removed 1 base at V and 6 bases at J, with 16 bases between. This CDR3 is CASSLVFGVMGNEQFF. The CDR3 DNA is TGTGCCAGCAGCTTAGTATTTGGGGTTATGGGCAATGAGCAGTTCTTC.

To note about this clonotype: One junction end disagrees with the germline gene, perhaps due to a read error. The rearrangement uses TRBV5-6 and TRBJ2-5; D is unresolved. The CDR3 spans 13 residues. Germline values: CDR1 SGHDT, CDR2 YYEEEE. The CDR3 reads CASRIQTPETQYF. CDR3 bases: TGCGCCAGCAGGATACAGACTCCCGAGACCCAGTACTTC.

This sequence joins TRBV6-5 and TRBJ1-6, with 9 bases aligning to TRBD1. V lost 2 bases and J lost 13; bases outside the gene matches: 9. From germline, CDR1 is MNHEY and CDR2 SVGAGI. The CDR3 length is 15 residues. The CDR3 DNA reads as TGTGCCAGCAGTTACACGGGACAGGGCGCCTCGCCCCTCCACTTT. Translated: CASSYTGQGASPLHF.

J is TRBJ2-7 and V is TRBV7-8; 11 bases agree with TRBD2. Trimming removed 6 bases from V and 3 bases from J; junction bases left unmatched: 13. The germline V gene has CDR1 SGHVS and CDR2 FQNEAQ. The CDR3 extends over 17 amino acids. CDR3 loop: CASSSHYSLAGGYEQYF. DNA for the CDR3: TGTGCCAGCAGTTCCCATTATAGTCTAGCGGGAGGCTACGAGCAGTACTTC.

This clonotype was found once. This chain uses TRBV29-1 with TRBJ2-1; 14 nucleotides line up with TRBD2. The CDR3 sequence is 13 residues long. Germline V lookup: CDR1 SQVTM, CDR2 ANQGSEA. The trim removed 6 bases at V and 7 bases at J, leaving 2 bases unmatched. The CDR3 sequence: CSVRTSGRNEQFF. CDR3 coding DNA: TGCAGCGTCAGGACTAGCGGGAGGAATGAGCAGTTCTTC.

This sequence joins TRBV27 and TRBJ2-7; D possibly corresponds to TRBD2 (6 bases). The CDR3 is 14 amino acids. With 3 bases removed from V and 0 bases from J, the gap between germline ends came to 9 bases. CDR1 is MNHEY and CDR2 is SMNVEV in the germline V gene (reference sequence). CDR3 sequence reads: CASSFGGPSYEQYF. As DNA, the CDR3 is TGTGCCAGCAGTTTCGGGGGACCCTCCTACGAGCAGTACTTC.

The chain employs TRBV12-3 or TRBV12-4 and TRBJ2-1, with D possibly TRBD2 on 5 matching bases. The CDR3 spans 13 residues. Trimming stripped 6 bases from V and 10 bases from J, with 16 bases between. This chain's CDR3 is CASSREWGDEQFF. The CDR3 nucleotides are TGTGCCAGCAGCCGTGAGTGGGGAGACGAGCAGTTCTTC.